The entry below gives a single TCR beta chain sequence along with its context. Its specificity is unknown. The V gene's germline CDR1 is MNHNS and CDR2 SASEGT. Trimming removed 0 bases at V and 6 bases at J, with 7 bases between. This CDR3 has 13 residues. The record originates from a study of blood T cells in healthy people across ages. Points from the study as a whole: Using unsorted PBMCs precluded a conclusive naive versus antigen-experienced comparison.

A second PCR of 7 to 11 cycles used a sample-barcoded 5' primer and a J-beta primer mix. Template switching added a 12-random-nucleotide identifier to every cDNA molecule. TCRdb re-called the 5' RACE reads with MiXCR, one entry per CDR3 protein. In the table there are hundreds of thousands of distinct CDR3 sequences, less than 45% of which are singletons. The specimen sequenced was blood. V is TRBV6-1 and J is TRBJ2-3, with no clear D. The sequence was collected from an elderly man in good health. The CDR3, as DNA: TGTGCCAGCAGTGAAGCGCCAGCGGATACGCAGTATTTT. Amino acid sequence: CASSEAPADTQYF.